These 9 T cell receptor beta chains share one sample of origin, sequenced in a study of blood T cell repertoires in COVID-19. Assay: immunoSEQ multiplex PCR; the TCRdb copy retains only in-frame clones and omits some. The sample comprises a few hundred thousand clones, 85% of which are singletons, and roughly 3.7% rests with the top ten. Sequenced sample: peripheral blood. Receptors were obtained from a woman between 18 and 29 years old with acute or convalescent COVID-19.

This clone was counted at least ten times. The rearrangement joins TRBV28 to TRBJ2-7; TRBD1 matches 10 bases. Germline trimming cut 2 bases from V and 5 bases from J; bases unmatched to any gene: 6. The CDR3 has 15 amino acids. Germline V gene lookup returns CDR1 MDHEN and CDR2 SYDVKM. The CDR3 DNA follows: TGTGCCAGCAGTTTAGGGACAGGGGTTGTGGACGAGCAGTACTTC. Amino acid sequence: CASSLGTGVVDEQYF.

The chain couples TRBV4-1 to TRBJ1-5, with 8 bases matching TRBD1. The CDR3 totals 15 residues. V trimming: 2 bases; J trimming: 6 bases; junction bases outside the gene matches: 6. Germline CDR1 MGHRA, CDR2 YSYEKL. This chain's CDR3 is CASSQQGAWVQPQHF. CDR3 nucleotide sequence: TGCGCCAGCAGCCAACAGGGGGCATGGGTTCAGCCCCAGCATTTT.

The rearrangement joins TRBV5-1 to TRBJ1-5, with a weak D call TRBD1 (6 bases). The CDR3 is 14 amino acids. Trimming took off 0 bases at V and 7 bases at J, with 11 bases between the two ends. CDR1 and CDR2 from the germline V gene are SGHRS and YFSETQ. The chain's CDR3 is CASSLVGGGQPQHF. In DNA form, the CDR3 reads TGCGCCAGCAGCTTGGTAGGGGGGGGGCAGCCCCAGCATTTT.

CDR3 sequence reads: CASSLVRRERAFF. The CDR3 DNA reads as TGTGCCAGCAGCTTGGTAAGGAGGGAACGAGCTTTCTTT. The chain couples TRBV5-6 to TRBJ1-1; D is unclear. V dropped 0 bases and J dropped 10 bases, with 13 bases sitting between them. There are 13 residues in the CDR3. Per germline, CDR1 SGHDT and CDR2 YYEEEE.

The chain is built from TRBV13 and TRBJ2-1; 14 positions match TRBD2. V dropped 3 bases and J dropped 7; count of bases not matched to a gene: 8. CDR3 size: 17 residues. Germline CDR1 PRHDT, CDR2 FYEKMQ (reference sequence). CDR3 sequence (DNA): TGTGCCAGCAGCTTGGGATTGACTAGCGGGGGGGCTAATGAGCAGTTCTTC. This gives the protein CASSLGLTSGGANEQFF.

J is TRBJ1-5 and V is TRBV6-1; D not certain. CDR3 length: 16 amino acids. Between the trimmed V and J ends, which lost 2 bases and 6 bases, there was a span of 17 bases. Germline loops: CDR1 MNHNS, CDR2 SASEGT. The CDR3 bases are TGTGCCAGCAGTGAAAGGGCCTCCGGTGCGGGTCAGCCCCAGCATTTT. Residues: CASSERASGAGQPQHF.

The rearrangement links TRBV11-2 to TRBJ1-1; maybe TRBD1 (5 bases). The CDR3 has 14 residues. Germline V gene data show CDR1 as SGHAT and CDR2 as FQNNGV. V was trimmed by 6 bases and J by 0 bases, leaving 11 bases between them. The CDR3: CASRTGGMNTEAFF. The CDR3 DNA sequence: TGTGCCAGCAGGACGGGGGGAATGAACACTGAAGCTTTCTTT.

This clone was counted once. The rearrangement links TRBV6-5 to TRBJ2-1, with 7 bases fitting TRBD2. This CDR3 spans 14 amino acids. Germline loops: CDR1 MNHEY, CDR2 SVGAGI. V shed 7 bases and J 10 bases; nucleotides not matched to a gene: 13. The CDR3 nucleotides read TGTGCCAGCACGAAGTCGGGGGGTCATGGGGAGCAGTTCTTC. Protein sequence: CASTKSGGHGEQFF.

Here the CDR3 DNA reads TGTGCCAGCAGAATGGAGGGCGTCACAGATACGCAGTATTTT. It encodes CASRMEGVTDTQYF. The chain links TRBV7-2 to TRBJ2-3; weak D call: TRBD2 (6 bases). Germline lookup yields CDR1 SGHTA and CDR2 FQGNSA. CDR3 length: 14 residues. V lost 6 bases and J lost 2, with 12 bases in between.